A selection of T cell receptor beta chains follows, all from one sample in a study of blood T cell repertoires in COVID-19. Measured with immunoSEQ multiplex PCR; TCRdb has only the in-frame clones, and not every one. The table has a few hundred thousand clones, 65% to 90% seen once. Sequencing was carried out using PBMCs or T cells enriched from blood (not recorded which). All receptors derive from a woman between 40 and 50 years old with acute COVID-19. Both conserved end residues are part of each CDR3. The D gene is left open where the match is weak. Not all rows give a size; the values are once, few, many and, for expanded clones, a class.

d_gene: .; v_gene: TRBV9; abundance: .; j_gene: TRBJ2-2; CDR3aa: CASSVGAGVTGELFF; CDR3nt: TGTGCCAGCAGCGTAGGGGCAGGGGTCACCGGGGAGCTGTTTTTT
d_gene: .; v_gene: TRBV4-1; abundance: .; j_gene: TRBJ1-4; CDR3aa: CASSPGTIEKLFF; CDR3nt: TGCGCCAGCAGCCCAGGGACAATCGAAAAACTGTTTTTT
d_gene: TRBD2; v_gene: TRBV4-2; abundance: .; j_gene: TRBJ2-5; CDR3aa: CASSQETGLARETQYF; CDR3nt: TGTGCCAGCAGCCAAGAGACAGGACTAGCTAGGGAGACCCAGTACTTC
d_gene: .; v_gene: TRBV28; abundance: .; j_gene: TRBJ2-1; CDR3aa: CASLEGLSYNEQFF; CDR3nt: TGTGCCAGCTTGGAGGGCCTGTCCTACAATGAGCAGTTCTTC
d_gene: TRBD1; v_gene: TRBV18; abundance: few; j_gene: TRBJ1-1; CDR3aa: CASSPGTGRVTEAFF; CDR3nt: TGTGCCAGCTCACCCGGGACAGGGCGCGTTACTGAAGCTTTCTTT
d_gene: TRBD2; v_gene: TRBV5-1; abundance: .; j_gene: TRBJ2-1; CDR3aa: CASSLTSGSAGEQFF; CDR3nt: TGCGCCAGCAGTCTGACTAGCGGGAGTGCTGGTGAGCAGTTCTTC
d_gene: TRBD2; v_gene: TRBV28; abundance: .; j_gene: TRBJ2-7; CDR3aa: CASSLGLAGGYEQYF; CDR3nt: TGTGCCAGCAGTTTAGGTCTAGCGGGAGGTTACGAGCAGTACTTC
d_gene: .; v_gene: TRBV6-5; abundance: .; j_gene: TRBJ2-7; CDR3aa: CASSSRESYEQYF; CDR3nt: TGTGCCAGCAGTTCCCGGGAAAGTTACGAGCAGTACTTC
d_gene: .; v_gene: TRBV24-1; abundance: .; j_gene: TRBJ2-2; CDR3aa: CATQSAGTSANTGELFF; CDR3nt: TGTGCCACCCAGTCCGCGGGAACCTCGGCGAACACCGGGGAGCTGTTTTTT
d_gene: .; v_gene: TRBV20-1; abundance: .; j_gene: TRBJ2-7; CDR3aa: CSASWRKSSYEQYF; CDR3nt: TGCAGTGCTAGTTGGAGGAAGAGCTCCTACGAGCAGTACTTC
d_gene: TRBD2; v_gene: TRBV24-1; abundance: .; j_gene: TRBJ2-1; CDR3aa: CATSETSGRALHNEQFF; CDR3nt: TGTGCCACCAGTGAAACTAGCGGGAGGGCCCTTCACAATGAGCAGTTCTTC
d_gene: TRBD1; v_gene: TRBV27; abundance: .; j_gene: TRBJ2-7; CDR3aa: CASSLFRQGSPYEQYF; CDR3nt: TGTGCCAGCAGTTTATTTAGACAGGGGAGCCCTTACGAGCAGTACTTC
d_gene: TRBD1; v_gene: TRBV29-1; abundance: .; j_gene: TRBJ1-2; CDR3aa: CSVDDRVDGYTF; CDR3nt: TGCAGCGTAGACGACAGGGTTGATGGCTACACCTTC
d_gene: TRBD1; v_gene: TRBV10-1; abundance: .; j_gene: TRBJ1-2; CDR3aa: CASSPPGTGLYGYTF; CDR3nt: TGCGCCAGCAGCCCCCCCGGGACAGGGCTCTATGGCTACACCTTC
d_gene: .; v_gene: TRBV24-1; abundance: .; j_gene: TRBJ1-1; CDR3aa: CATSDARGETEAFF; CDR3nt: TGTGCCACCAGTGATGCGCGGGGGGAAACTGAAGCTTTCTTT
d_gene: TRBD2; v_gene: TRBV7-7; abundance: .; j_gene: TRBJ2-3; CDR3aa: CASSSGLAGSSRSDTQYF; CDR3nt: TGTGCCAGCAGCTCGGGACTAGCGGGGTCTAGTAGATCAGATACGCAGTATTTT
d_gene: .; v_gene: TRBV24-1; abundance: .; j_gene: TRBJ1-5; CDR3aa: CATRAGGSNQPQHF; CDR3nt: TGTGCCACCCGTGCCGGAGGGAGCAATCAGCCCCAGCATTTT
d_gene: TRBD1; v_gene: TRBV27; abundance: .; j_gene: TRBJ1-5; CDR3aa: CASSSQRVQGASNQPQHF; CDR3nt: TGTGCCAGCAGTTCCCAGCGAGTACAGGGGGCGAGCAATCAGCCCCAGCATTTT
d_gene: TRBD1; v_gene: TRBV24-1; abundance: .; j_gene: TRBJ1-5; CDR3aa: CATQPGQGGKPQHF; CDR3nt: TGTGCCACCCAACCGGGACAGGGTGGTAAGCCCCAGCATTTT
d_gene: .; v_gene: TRBV7-2; abundance: .; j_gene: TRBJ1-5; CDR3aa: CASGGGMGQPQHF; CDR3nt: TGTGCCAGCGGGGGAGGGATGGGTCAGCCCCAGCATTTT